Listed below are T cell receptor beta chains from one sample, sequenced in a study of shared clonotypes between healthy human individuals. The method was immunoSEQ multiplex PCR; TCRdb's version includes in-frame clones alone and lacks a portion of them. Of a few million clones in the sample, nearly 97% were seen once. Sequencing was performed on naive CD4+ T cells sorted from blood. These receptors all stem from a man between 18 and 35 years old in good health. Both conserved end residues are part of each CDR3. The D gene is left open where the match is weak. Clone size, where shown, is once, few, many, or a class for clones that have expanded.

size | J | V | D | DNA | CDR3
NA | TRBJ2-7 | TRBV15 | NA | TGTGCCACCAGCAGTCTTGATTTTCAGGGGGGCGAGCAGTACTTC | CATSSLDFQGGEQYF
NA | TRBJ1-5 | TRBV7-8 | NA | TGTGCCAGCAGCTTGCCCGGGGCCGCAAATCAGCCCCAGCATTTT | CASSLPGAANQPQHF
NA | TRBJ1-4 | TRBV5-4 | NA | TGTGCCAGCAGCTTCCAGGGATTAGGCGAAAAACTGTTTTTT | CASSFQGLGEKLFF
NA | TRBJ2-7 | TRBV2 | TRBD2 | TGTGCCAGCAGTGAATTTACGGGAGGGCCGAACGAGCAGTACTTC | CASSEFTGGPNEQYF
few | TRBJ1-5 | TRBV5-4 | TRBD1 | TGTGCCAGCAGCTTGCAGGGGGCCAATCAGCCCCAGCATTTT | CASSLQGANQPQHF
NA | TRBJ2-7 | TRBV6-5 | NA | TGTGCCAGTAGAATGGGGCAGGGAAGGAACGAGCAGTACTTC | CASRMGQGRNEQYF
NA | TRBJ2-4 | TRBV5-6 | NA | TGTGCCAGCAGCTTGGAACTAGCAGCGAACATTCAGTACTTC | CASSLELAANIQYF
NA | TRBJ1-2 | TRBV6-4 | NA | TGTGCCAGCAGTTCCGGGGGTGGCTACACCTTC | CASSSGGGYTF
NA | TRBJ2-1 | TRBV7-2 | NA | TGTGCCAGCAGCCAAAGACAGGGCGTGGGGAGGAATGAGCAGTTCTTC | CASSQRQGVGRNEQFF
NA | TRBJ2-1 | TRBV7-2 | TRBD1 | TGTGCCAGCACTGGGACAGGGAGCTACAATGAGCAGTTCTTC | CASTGTGSYNEQFF
NA | TRBJ1-1 | TRBV7-8 | NA | TGTGCCAGCAGCTTAGAGGGGACGAACACTGAAGCTTTCTTT | CASSLEGTNTEAFF
NA | TRBJ1-3 | TRBV7-9 | NA | TGTGCCAGCAGCTTAGAGGAAACTTCTGGAAACACCATATATTTT | CASSLEETSGNTIYF
NA | TRBJ2-7 | TRBV5-1 | TRBD1 | TGCGCCAGCAGCTTGGGGACAGGGCCTAATTCCTACGAGCAGTACTTC | CASSLGTGPNSYEQYF
NA | TRBJ2-1 | TRBV6-5 | NA | TGTGCCAGCAGCCCCGGGACGGTCATTTACAATGAGCAGTTCTTC | CASSPGTVIYNEQFF
NA | TRBJ2-1 | TRBV19 | TRBD1 | TGTGCCAGAGAAAACCCGGGACAGGGGAAGGGGGAGCAGTTCTTC | CARENPGQGKGEQFF
NA | TRBJ2-5 | TRBV6-5 | NA | TGTGCCAGCAGTTACGGGCAAAAGGAGACCCAGTACTTC | CASSYGQKETQYF
once | TRBJ2-6 | TRBV15 | NA | TGTGCCACCAGGGGGACTGGGGCCAACGTCCTGACTTTC | CATRGTGANVLTF
once | TRBJ2-7 | TRBV4-3 | NA | TGCGCCAGCAGCCAAGATCTTAAGACCACAAATGTGGGGTACTTC | CASSQDLKTTNVGYF
NA | TRBJ1-1 | TRBV7-3 | TRBD1 | TGTGCCAGCAGCCACGGACAGGTCCCCACTGAAGCTTTCTTT | CASSHGQVPTEAFF
NA | TRBJ1-5 | TRBV2 | TRBD1 | TGTGCCAGCGTAGGGGAGGGGGCGAGCAATCAGCCCCAGCATTTT | CASVGEGASNQPQHF
NA | TRBJ1-1 | TRBV6-1 | NA | TGTGCCAGCAGAGAGGGTGGCACTGAAGCTTTCTTT | CASREGGTEAFF
few | TRBJ2-5 | TRBV5-1 | NA | TGCGCCAGCAGCTTGTCCAGGGAGACCCAGTACTTC | CASSLSRETQYF
NA | TRBJ2-5 | TRBV6-6 | NA | TGTGCCAGCAGTTACTCGATGGGAGGCGGGACTGAGACCCAGTACTTC | CASSYSMGGGTETQYF
NA | TRBJ2-1 | TRBV7-9 | TRBD2 | TGTGCCAGCAGCTTAGAACGTACTCAAGCGGGAGGTATCTACAATGAGCAGTTCTTC | CASSLERTQAGGIYNEQFF
NA | TRBJ2-1 | TRBV5-1 | TRBD2 | TGCGCCAGCGAATCTGATGGCGGGGGGTACAATGAGCAGTTCTTC | CASESDGGGYNEQFF
NA | TRBJ2-3 | TRBV19 | TRBD1 | TGTGCCAGTAGTCCTAGGGACAGGAAAACAGATACGCAGTATTTT | CASSPRDRKTDTQYF
NA | TRBJ1-4 | TRBV6-6 | NA | TGTGCCAGCAGTCTGCTGGGGCAGACCAAAAATTTT | CASSLLGQTKNF
NA | TRBJ2-7 | TRBV2 | TRBD1 | TGTGCCAGCAGTGAAGGTGCGACAGGGACCCGTTTC | CASSEGATGTRF
NA | TRBJ2-1 | TRBV5-1 | TRBD2 | TGCGCCAGCAGCTCAACTAGCGGGAGGGAAGCCAATGAGCAGTTCTTC | CASSSTSGREANEQFF